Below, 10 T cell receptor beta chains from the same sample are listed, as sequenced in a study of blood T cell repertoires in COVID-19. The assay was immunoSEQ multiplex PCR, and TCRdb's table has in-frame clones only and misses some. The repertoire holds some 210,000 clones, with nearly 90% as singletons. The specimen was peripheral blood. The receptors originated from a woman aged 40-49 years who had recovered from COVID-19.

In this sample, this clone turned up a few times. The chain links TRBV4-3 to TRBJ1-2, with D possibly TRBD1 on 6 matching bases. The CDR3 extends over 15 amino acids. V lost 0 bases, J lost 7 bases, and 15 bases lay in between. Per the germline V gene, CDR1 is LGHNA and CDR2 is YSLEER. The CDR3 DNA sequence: TGCGCCAGCAGCCAAGATCACAGGGCAGGTCGTGGCTACACCTTC. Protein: CASSQDHRAGRGYTF.

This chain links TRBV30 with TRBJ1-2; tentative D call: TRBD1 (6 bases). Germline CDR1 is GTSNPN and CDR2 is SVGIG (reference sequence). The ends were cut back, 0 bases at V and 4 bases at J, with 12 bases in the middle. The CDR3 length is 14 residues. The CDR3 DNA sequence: TGTGCCTGGAGTGTATCAGGGGTCGGCTATGGCTACACCTTC. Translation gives CAWSVSGVGYGYTF.

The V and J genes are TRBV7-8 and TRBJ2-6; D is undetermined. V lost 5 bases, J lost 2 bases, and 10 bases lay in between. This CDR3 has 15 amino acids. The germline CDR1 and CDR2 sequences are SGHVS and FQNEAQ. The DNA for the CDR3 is TGTGCCAGCAGCCTCCGTGGCCCTGGGGCCAACGTCCTGACTTTC. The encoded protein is CASSLRGPGANVLTF.

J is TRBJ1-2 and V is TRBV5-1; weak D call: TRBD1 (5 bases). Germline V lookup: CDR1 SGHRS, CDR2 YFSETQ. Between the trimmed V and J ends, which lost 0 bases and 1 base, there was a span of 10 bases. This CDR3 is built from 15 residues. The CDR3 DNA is TGCGCCAGCAGCTTGGCTCAGGGCCATAACTATGGCTACACCTTC. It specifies CASSLAQGHNYGYTF.

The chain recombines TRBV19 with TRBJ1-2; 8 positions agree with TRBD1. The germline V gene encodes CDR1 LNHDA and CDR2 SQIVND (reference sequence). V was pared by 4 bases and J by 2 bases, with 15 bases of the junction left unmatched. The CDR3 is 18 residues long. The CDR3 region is CASSRVRGQGFANYGYTF. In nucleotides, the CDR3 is TGTGCCAGTAGTAGGGTGAGAGGACAGGGATTTGCAAACTATGGCTACACCTTC.

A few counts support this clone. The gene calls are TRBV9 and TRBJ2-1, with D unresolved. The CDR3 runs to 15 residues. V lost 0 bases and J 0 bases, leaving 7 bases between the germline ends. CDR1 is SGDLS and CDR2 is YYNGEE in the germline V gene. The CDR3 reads CASSVGRNSYNEQFF. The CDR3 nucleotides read TGTGCCAGCAGCGTAGGGCGGAACTCCTACAATGAGCAGTTCTTC.

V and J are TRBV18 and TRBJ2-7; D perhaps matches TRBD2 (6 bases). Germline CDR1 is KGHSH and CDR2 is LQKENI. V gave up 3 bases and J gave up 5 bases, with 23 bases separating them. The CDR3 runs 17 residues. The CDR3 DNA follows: TGTGCCAGCTCACCTCGGGACTCCCCTAGGTTTTGGAACGAGCAGTACTTC. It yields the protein CASSPRDSPRFWNEQYF.

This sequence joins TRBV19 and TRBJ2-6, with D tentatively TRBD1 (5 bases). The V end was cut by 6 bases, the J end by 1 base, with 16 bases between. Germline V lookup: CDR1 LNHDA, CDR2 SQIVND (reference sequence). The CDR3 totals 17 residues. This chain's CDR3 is CASRVAGLGSGANVLTF. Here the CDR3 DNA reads TGTGCCAGTAGGGTCGCAGGGTTAGGTTCTGGGGCCAACGTCCTGACTTTC.

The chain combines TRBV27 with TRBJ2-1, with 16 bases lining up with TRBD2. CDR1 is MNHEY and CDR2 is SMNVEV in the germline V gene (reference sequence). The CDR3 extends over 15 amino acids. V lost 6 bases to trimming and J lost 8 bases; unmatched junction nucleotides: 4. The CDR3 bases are TGTGCCAGCAGGGAGGGACTAGCGGGAGGGCATGAGCAGTTCTTC. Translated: CASREGLAGGHEQFF.

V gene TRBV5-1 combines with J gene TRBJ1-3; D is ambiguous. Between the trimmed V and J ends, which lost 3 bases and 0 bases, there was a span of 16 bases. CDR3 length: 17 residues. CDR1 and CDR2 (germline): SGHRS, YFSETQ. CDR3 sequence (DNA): TGCGCCAGCAGCTACGATGACATACGTAGCTCTGGAAACACCATATATTTT. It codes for CASSYDDIRSSGNTIYF.